This is a list of T cell receptor beta chains from one sample in a study of blood T cell repertoires in COVID-19. The method was immunoSEQ multiplex PCR; TCRdb's version includes in-frame clones alone and lacks a portion of them. The sample records approximately 500,000 clones, roughly 88% being singletons. Material for sequencing was PBMCs or T cells enriched from blood (not recorded which). The receptors originated from a woman between 35 and 50 years old who had recovered from COVID-19. CDR3s include the opening cysteine and the closing phenylalanine or tryptophan. D genes are given only for firm matches. Size is stated for part of the rows, as once, few or many counts, or as a class when the clone is expanded.

J gene: TRBJ2-3; clone size: NA; D gene: TRBD1; V gene: TRBV5-5; CDR3 protein: CASSLGQTGGDTQYF; CDR3 DNA: TGTGCCAGCAGCCTAGGACAAACAGGGGGAGATACGCAGTATTTT
J gene: TRBJ2-1; clone size: once; D gene: NA; V gene: TRBV7-9; CDR3 protein: CASSSAGSSYNEQFF; CDR3 DNA: TGTGCCAGCAGCTCCGCGGGGAGCTCCTACAATGAGCAGTTCTTC
J gene: TRBJ2-1; clone size: NA; D gene: NA; V gene: TRBV12-3/TRBV12-4; CDR3 protein: CASSPGNEQFF; CDR3 DNA: TGTGCCAGCAGCCCGGGAAATGAGCAGTTCTTC
J gene: TRBJ1-1; clone size: NA; D gene: NA; V gene: TRBV5-1; CDR3 protein: CASSWSGTIPTEAFF; CDR3 DNA: TGCGCCAGCAGCTGGTCCGGGACAATTCCCACTGAAGCTTTCTTT
J gene: TRBJ1-3; clone size: NA; D gene: NA; V gene: TRBV5-5; CDR3 protein: CASSGQGVGNTIYF; CDR3 DNA: TGTGCCAGCAGCGGTCAGGGTGTCGGAAACACCATATATTTT
J gene: TRBJ1-5; clone size: once; D gene: TRBD1; V gene: TRBV19; CDR3 protein: CATRPYGTANQPQHF; CDR3 DNA: TGTGCCACTCGCCCTTACGGGACAGCCAATCAGCCCCAGCATTTT
J gene: TRBJ1-2; clone size: NA; D gene: TRBD1; V gene: TRBV19; CDR3 protein: CASSSPGTGGKNYGYTF; CDR3 DNA: TGTGCCAGTAGTTCTCCCGGGACAGGGGGTAAGAACTATGGCTACACCTTC
J gene: TRBJ1-2; clone size: NA; D gene: NA; V gene: TRBV13; CDR3 protein: CASSLQGPSVYGYTF; CDR3 DNA: TGTGCCAGCAGCCTACAGGGTCCGTCGGTCTATGGCTACACCTTC
J gene: TRBJ2-6; clone size: NA; D gene: NA; V gene: TRBV5-8; CDR3 protein: CASSLRLRAGANVLTF; CDR3 DNA: TGTGCCAGCAGCTTGCGTTTGAGGGCTGGGGCCAACGTCCTGACTTTC
J gene: TRBJ1-1; clone size: NA; D gene: NA; V gene: TRBV27; CDR3 protein: CASSNLDLNTEAFF; CDR3 DNA: TGTGCCAGCAGTAACCTGGACTTGAACACTGAAGCTTTCTTT
J gene: TRBJ2-7; clone size: NA; D gene: NA; V gene: TRBV12-3/TRBV12-4; CDR3 protein: CASSTEPRGQYF; CDR3 DNA: TGTGCCAGCAGCACTGAACCCCGGGGGCAGTACTTC
J gene: TRBJ2-6; clone size: NA; D gene: NA; V gene: TRBV7-2; CDR3 protein: CASSLYGGLTF; CDR3 DNA: TGTGCCAGCAGCTTATACGGGGGCCTGACTTTC
J gene: TRBJ2-7; clone size: NA; D gene: NA; V gene: TRBV4-3; CDR3 protein: CASSQDRGTAEQYF; CDR3 DNA: TGCGCCAGCAGCCAAGATCGGGGGACCGCCGAGCAGTACTTC
J gene: TRBJ1-5; clone size: NA; D gene: TRBD1; V gene: TRBV2; CDR3 protein: CASRPGQGAGNQPQHF; CDR3 DNA: TGTGCCAGCAGACCGGGACAGGGGGCAGGCAATCAGCCCCAGCATTTT
J gene: TRBJ2-3; clone size: NA; D gene: NA; V gene: TRBV24-1; CDR3 protein: CATSDRDVTDTQYF; CDR3 DNA: TGTGCCACCAGTGACAGGGATGTGACAGATACGCAGTATTTT
J gene: TRBJ1-1; clone size: few; D gene: TRBD1; V gene: TRBV24-1; CDR3 protein: CATSDPRGSTTEAFF; CDR3 DNA: TGTGCCACCAGTGATCCCAGGGGGTCTACCACTGAAGCTTTCTTT
J gene: TRBJ2-5; clone size: NA; D gene: NA; V gene: TRBV2; CDR3 protein: CASVGRQETQYF; CDR3 DNA: TGTGCCAGCGTGGGCAGGCAAGAGACCCAGTACTTC
J gene: TRBJ2-1; clone size: NA; D gene: TRBD2; V gene: TRBV9; CDR3 protein: CASSVGTIVNGEQFF; CDR3 DNA: TGTGCCAGCAGCGTCGGGACTATTGTCAACGGTGAGCAGTTCTTC
J gene: TRBJ1-2; clone size: few; D gene: NA; V gene: TRBV2; CDR3 protein: CASSEWQAGGYTF; CDR3 DNA: TGTGCCAGCAGTGAATGGCAGGCTGGAGGCTACACCTTC
J gene: TRBJ2-7; clone size: NA; D gene: TRBD2; V gene: TRBV7-2; CDR3 protein: CASSLAGVAGVHEQYF; CDR3 DNA: TGTGCCAGCAGCTTAGCGGGGGTAGCGGGAGTTCACGAGCAGTACTTC
J gene: TRBJ2-1; clone size: NA; D gene: TRBD2; V gene: TRBV5-1; CDR3 protein: CASRDLAGGRSEQFF; CDR3 DNA: TGCGCCAGCAGGGATCTAGCGGGAGGAAGGAGTGAGCAGTTCTTC
J gene: TRBJ2-1; clone size: NA; D gene: NA; V gene: TRBV7-8; CDR3 protein: CASSLRPGLSTYNEQFF; CDR3 DNA: TGTGCCAGCAGCTTAAGGCCTGGACTCTCCACCTACAATGAGCAGTTCTTC
J gene: TRBJ2-5; clone size: NA; D gene: TRBD1; V gene: TRBV6-2/TRBV6-3; CDR3 protein: CASSTSGTAPRSQYF; CDR3 DNA: TGTGCCAGCAGTACATCCGGGACAGCCCCCCGGAGCCAGTACTTC
J gene: TRBJ1-2; clone size: NA; D gene: NA; V gene: TRBV7-9; CDR3 protein: CASSLRQDYGYTF; CDR3 DNA: TGTGCCAGCAGCCTAAGGCAGGATTATGGCTACACCTTC
J gene: TRBJ1-4; clone size: NA; D gene: NA; V gene: TRBV14; CDR3 protein: CASSSYQGTWSEKLFF; CDR3 DNA: TGTGCCAGCAGCTCATACCAGGGCACGTGGAGTGAAAAACTGTTTTTT
J gene: TRBJ2-7; clone size: NA; D gene: NA; V gene: TRBV5-4; CDR3 protein: CASSLGAGTVGEQYF; CDR3 DNA: TGTGCCAGCAGCTTAGGGGCAGGGACTGTGGGCGAGCAGTACTTC
J gene: TRBJ1-5; clone size: once; D gene: TRBD1; V gene: TRBV27; CDR3 protein: CASRKATGALSNQPQHF; CDR3 DNA: TGTGCCAGCAGAAAGGCCACAGGGGCCCTTAGCAATCAGCCCCAGCATTTT
J gene: TRBJ2-1; clone size: once; D gene: TRBD2; V gene: TRBV28; CDR3 protein: CASSFATSGRAVEQFF; CDR3 DNA: TGTGCCAGCAGTTTTGCAACTAGCGGGAGGGCCGTTGAGCAGTTCTTC
J gene: TRBJ2-2; clone size: NA; D gene: NA; V gene: TRBV19; CDR3 protein: CASSIIPQRGELFF; CDR3 DNA: TGTGCCAGTAGTATAATTCCCCAGCGCGGGGAGCTGTTTTTT
J gene: TRBJ2-2; clone size: few; D gene: TRBD2; V gene: TRBV27; CDR3 protein: CASSSRALAGGGGELFF; CDR3 DNA: TGTGCCAGCAGTTCCAGGGCCCTAGCGGGAGGGGGCGGGGAGCTGTTTTTT
J gene: TRBJ1-2; clone size: NA; D gene: TRBD1; V gene: TRBV11-3; CDR3 protein: CASSDTGGERYGYTF; CDR3 DNA: TGTGCCAGCAGCGATACAGGGGGAGAACGCTATGGCTACACCTTC
J gene: TRBJ2-7; clone size: NA; D gene: TRBD2; V gene: TRBV10-2; CDR3 protein: CASSFGSGRASYEQYF; CDR3 DNA: TGCGCCAGCAGCTTCGGTAGCGGGAGGGCCAGTTACGAGCAGTACTTC
J gene: TRBJ1-4; clone size: NA; D gene: NA; V gene: TRBV5-1; CDR3 protein: CASSPVEAGEKLFF; CDR3 DNA: TGCGCCAGCAGCCCGGTGGAGGCGGGCGAAAAACTGTTTTTT
J gene: TRBJ2-1; clone size: NA; D gene: TRBD2; V gene: TRBV27; CDR3 protein: CASSLFLAGYYNEQFF; CDR3 DNA: TGTGCCAGCAGTTTATTCCTAGCGGGATACTACAATGAGCAGTTCTTC
J gene: TRBJ2-2; clone size: NA; D gene: NA; V gene: TRBV4-3; CDR3 protein: CASSQEQGRFTGELFF; CDR3 DNA: TGCGCCAGCAGCCAAGAGCAGGGAAGGTTTACCGGGGAGCTGTTTTTT
J gene: TRBJ2-6; clone size: NA; D gene: NA; V gene: TRBV3-1/TRBV3-2; CDR3 protein: CASSQGAGAGANVLTF; CDR3 DNA: TGTGCCAGCAGCCAAGGAGCTGGGGCCGGGGCCAACGTCCTGACTTTC
J gene: TRBJ2-1; clone size: NA; D gene: TRBD1; V gene: TRBV6-2/TRBV6-3; CDR3 protein: CASSYFGTAVSYNEQFF; CDR3 DNA: TGTGCCAGCAGTTACTTTGGGACAGCGGTCTCCTACAATGAGCAGTTCTTC
J gene: TRBJ1-2; clone size: NA; D gene: NA; V gene: TRBV29-1; CDR3 protein: CSAETGIGYTF; CDR3 DNA: TGCAGCGCCGAAACCGGGATTGGCTACACCTTC
J gene: TRBJ1-4; clone size: NA; D gene: NA; V gene: TRBV27; CDR3 protein: CASSGQPYEKLFF; CDR3 DNA: TGTGCCAGCAGTGGGCAACCCTACGAAAAACTGTTTTTT
J gene: TRBJ2-7; clone size: NA; D gene: TRBD1; V gene: TRBV30; CDR3 protein: CAWSNRTGGGVQYF; CDR3 DNA: TGTGCCTGGAGCAACCGTACAGGGGGAGGCGTGCAGTACTTC
J gene: TRBJ1-5; clone size: NA; D gene: NA; V gene: TRBV9; CDR3 protein: CASSVGPGESNQPQHF; CDR3 DNA: TGTGCCAGCAGCGTAGGTCCGGGGGAGTCCAATCAGCCCCAGCATTTT